This T cell receptor beta chain was recovered during a study of graft-versus-host responses after intestinal transplantation. Across the study: Each of the recipients got a multivisceral, liver-intestinal, or isolated intestinal transplant. Anti-thymocyte globulin was used for induction in all recipients, who then took tacrolimus and steroids for approximately 3 years. Findings and caveats of the study: HvG clone declines early post-transplant were associated with peak circulating GvH levels. Recipient bone marrow held GvH clones, some seen earlier in ileum or blood.

Libraries were prepared by immunoSEQ multiplex PCR; TCRdb keeps only in-frame clonotypes and omits some of them. The sample yields 55,000 to 70,000 clones, more than 75% seen once. Of note for this clone: Its antigen is still unknown.

The specimen comprised PBMCs, sampled around 120 days after intestinal transplantation. The TCR comes from a human patient who received an intestinal transplant, so some T cells may come from the graft donor.

This chain's CDR3 is CASSLATSYNEQFF. The CDR3 coding sequence is TGTGCCAGCAGCTTAGCTACATCCTACAATGAGCAGTTCTTC. This chain joins TRBV7-2 and TRBJ2-1; no reliable D call. Trimming removed 0 bases from V and 1 base from J, with 4 bases in between. Germline CDR1 SGHTA, CDR2 FQGNSA. This CDR3 spans 14 amino acids. Variable domain in full (rest from reference TRBV7-2 and TRBJ2-1): GAGVSQSPSNKVTEKGKDVELRCDPISGHTALYWYRQSLGQGLEFLIYFQGNSAPDKSGLPSDRFSAERTGGSVSTLTIQRTQQEDSAVYLCASSLATSYNEQFFGPGTRLTVL.